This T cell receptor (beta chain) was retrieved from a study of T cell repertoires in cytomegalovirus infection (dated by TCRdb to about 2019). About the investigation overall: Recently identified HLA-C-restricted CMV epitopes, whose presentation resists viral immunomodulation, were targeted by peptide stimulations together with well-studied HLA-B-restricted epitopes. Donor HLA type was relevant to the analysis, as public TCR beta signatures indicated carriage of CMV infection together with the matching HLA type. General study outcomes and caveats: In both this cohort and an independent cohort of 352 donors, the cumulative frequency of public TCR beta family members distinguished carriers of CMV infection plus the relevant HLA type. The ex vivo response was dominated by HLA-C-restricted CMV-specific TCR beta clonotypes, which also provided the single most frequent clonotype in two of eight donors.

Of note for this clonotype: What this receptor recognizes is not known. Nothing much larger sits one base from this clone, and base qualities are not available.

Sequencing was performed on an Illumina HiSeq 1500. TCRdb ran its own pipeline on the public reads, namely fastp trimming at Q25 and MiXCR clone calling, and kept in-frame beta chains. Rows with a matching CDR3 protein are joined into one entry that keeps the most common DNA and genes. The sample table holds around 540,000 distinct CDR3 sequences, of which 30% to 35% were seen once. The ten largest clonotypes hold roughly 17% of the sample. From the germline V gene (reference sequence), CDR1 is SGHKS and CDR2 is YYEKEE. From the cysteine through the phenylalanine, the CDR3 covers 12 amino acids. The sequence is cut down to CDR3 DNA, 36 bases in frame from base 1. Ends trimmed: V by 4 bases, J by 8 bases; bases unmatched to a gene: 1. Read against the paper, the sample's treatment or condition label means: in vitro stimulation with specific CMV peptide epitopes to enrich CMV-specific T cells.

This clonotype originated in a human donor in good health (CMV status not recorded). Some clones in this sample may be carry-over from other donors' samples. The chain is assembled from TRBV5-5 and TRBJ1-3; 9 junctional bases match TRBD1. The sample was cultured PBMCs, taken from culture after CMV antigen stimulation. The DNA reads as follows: TGTGCCAGCAGCCGGACAGGGGACACCATATATTTT. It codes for CASSRTGDTIYF.